A single sample gave rise to the 22 T cell receptor beta chains below, sequenced in a study of human T cells and chemical hapten exposure. TCRdb reanalysed the RACE reads using MiXCR and keeps one entry per CDR3 protein. The sample holds 250,000 or so distinct CDR3 sequences, more than 6.5% seen once. Time point denoted: pre-sensitization, week 0. Treatment reported: therapeutic diphenylcyclopropenone sensitization with weekly scalp DPC. The sample in question was whole blood, obtained in connection with sensitization to the hapten diphenylcyclopropenone (DPC). These receptors were collected from a woman in her 40s with alopecia areata. Some clones in this sample may be carry-over from other donors' samples.

This clonotype was recorded many times. The chain is built from TRBV7-6 and TRBJ1-4, with no clear D. The CDR3 covers 15 residues. The V end was cut by 5 bases, the J end by 3 bases, with 13 bases between. From germline, CDR1 is SGHVS and CDR2 FNYEAQ. CDR3 nucleotide sequence: TGTGCCAGCAGCGCAGAAGGGTCGGCTAATGAAAAACTGTTTTTT. This translates into CASSAEGSANEKLFF.

This clonotype occurred a few times. CDR3 residues: CASRPLMGGTKGLSSPLHF. CDR3 sequence (DNA): TGTGCCAGCAGACCCCTGATGGGAGGGACAAAAGGGCTCAGTTCACCCCTCCACTTT. The V call is TRBV27, the J call TRBJ1-6; a possible D gene is TRBD1 (6 bases). Between the trimmed V and J ends, which lost 6 bases and 9 bases, there was a span of 30 bases. Germline V gene lookup returns CDR1 MNHEY and CDR2 SMNVEV (reference sequence). This CDR3 region has 19 residues.

This clonotype was recorded many times. The chain is built from TRBV25-1 and TRBJ2-7; D remains ambiguous. Germline CDR1 is MGHDK and CDR2 is SYGVNS. V was clipped by 1 base and J by 2 bases, with 6 bases between them. CDR3 length: 13 residues. The CDR3 sequence is CASSELGAYEQYF. Written as DNA, the CDR3 is TGTGCCAGCAGTGAATTAGGAGCCTACGAGCAGTACTTC.

The gene calls are TRBV6-5 and TRBJ1-1; 7 bases map to TRBD1. The junction had 12 bases not matched to a gene; V was cut back by 6 bases and J by 8 bases. Germline CDR1 and CDR2: MNHEY and SVGAGI. This CDR3 comprises 14 residues. This CDR3 is CASRPRGRRLEAFF. The CDR3 DNA is TGTGCCAGCAGGCCGAGGGGGCGTAGGCTCGAAGCTTTCTTT.

This sequence joins TRBV7-8 and TRBJ2-3, with 8 nucleotides matching TRBD2. Per germline, CDR1 SGHVS and CDR2 FQNEAQ. The CDR3 covers 16 residues. V lost 5 bases, J lost 5 bases, and 12 bases stayed unmatched. The CDR3 loop reads CASSRQLAAQGDTQYF. The CDR3 region has the DNA TGTGCCAGCAGCCGCCAACTAGCGGCACAGGGAGATACGCAGTATTTT.

This clonotype was counted ten times or more. The chain carries TRBV7-6 and TRBJ1-1; D gene ambiguous. The CDR3 length is 18 residues. The germline gives CDR1 SGHVS, CDR2 FNYEAQ. V was pared by 5 bases and J by 2 bases, with 24 bases between. The CDR3 here is CASSNTLWSGRSNTEAFF. CDR3 DNA sequence: TGTGCCAGCAGCAATACCCTATGGTCGGGCAGGTCTAACACTGAAGCTTTCTTT. The full variable domain, in which reference TRBV7-6 and TRBJ1-1 provide the parts outside the CDR3, is GAGVSQSPRYKVTKRGQDVALRCDPISGHVSLYWYRQALGQGPEFLTYFNYEAQQDKSGLPNDRFSAERPEGSISTLTIQRTEQRDSAMYRCASSNTLWSGRSNTEAFFGQGTRLTVV.

A few counts support this clonotype. The chain employs TRBV6-6 and TRBJ1-3, with a tentative D call TRBD1 (5 bases). V lost 2 bases and J 0 bases, leaving 8 bases between the germline ends. Looked up from germline, CDR1 is MNHNY and CDR2 is SVGAGI (reference sequence). The CDR3 loop spans 15 amino acids. The CDR3 region has the DNA TGTGCCAGCAGTTACGGACACTCCTCTGGAAACACCATATATTTT. Translating gives CASSYGHSSGNTIYF.

This clonotype was counted only a few times. The chain links TRBV7-2 to TRBJ1-2; 9 positions match TRBD1. The ends lost 4 bases at V and 5 bases at J; junction bases unmatched: 8. This CDR3 contains 15 residues. The germline V gene has CDR1 SGHTA and CDR2 FQGNSA. The CDR3 sequence: CASSSPVTGGYGYTF. The CDR3 coding sequence is TGTGCCAGCAGCTCACCTGTGACAGGGGGGTATGGCTACACCTTC.

The chain links TRBV7-2 to TRBJ1-1; D is unresolved. The CDR3 sequence is 14 residues long. Germline V gene sequence: CDR1 SGHTA, CDR2 FQGNSA. Trimming removed 0 bases at V and 5 bases at J, with 10 bases between. Here the CDR3 DNA reads TGTGCCAGCAGCTTAGCAGGCCGAGAGACTGAAGCTTTCTTT. It translates to CASSLAGRETEAFF.

This clonotype was counted ten times or more. The chain has TRBV25-1 and TRBJ2-3, with D tentatively TRBD2 (5 bases). From germline, CDR1 is MGHDK and CDR2 SYGVNS. The CDR3 extends over 16 amino acids. Trimming took 1 base from V and 2 from J, leaving 13 bases between them. DNA of the CDR3: TGTGCCAGCAGTGAATCGCGTTCTAGCTCCACAGATACGCAGTATTTT. This gives the protein CASSESRSSSTDTQYF.

In its sample, this clonotype was seen a few times. The V and J genes are TRBV19 and TRBJ1-5, with 7 bases identical to TRBD1. Germline values: CDR1 LNHDA, CDR2 SQIVND (reference sequence). Trimming removed 5 bases from V and 6 bases from J; junction bases left unmatched: 10. The CDR3 runs 15 residues. CDR3 sequence (DNA): TGTGCCAGTAGTCCTGACAGGGTCATGGCTCAGCCCCAGCATTTT. Translating gives CASSPDRVMAQPQHF. Using reference TRBV19 and TRBJ1-5 for the parts outside the CDR3, the full variable domain is DGGITQSPKYLFRKEGQNVTLSCEQNLNHDAMYWYRQDPGQGLRLIYYSQIVNDFQKGDIAEGYSVSREKKESFPLTVTSAQKNPTAFYLCASSPDRVMAQPQHFGDGTRLSIL.

This clonotype has a handful of counts. The rearrangement uses TRBV11-1 and TRBJ2-2; 7 nucleotides match TRBD1. Germline lookup yields CDR1 SGHAT and CDR2 FQDESV (reference sequence). V was pared by 5 bases and J by 4 bases, with 7 bases of the junction left unmatched. CDR3 size: 15 residues. This CDR3 reads CASSRQTGPTGELFF. The DNA for the CDR3 is TGTGCCAGCAGCCGGCAGACAGGGCCCACCGGGGAGCTGTTTTTT.

This sequence joins TRBV12-3 or TRBV12-4 and TRBJ2-3; 7 bases map to TRBD2. V lost 1 base and J lost 5; bases outside the gene matches: 9. The CDR3 has 16 amino acids. DNA for the CDR3: TGTGCCAGCAGTTTAGTGGGTGCGGGAGAGGGAGATACGCAGTATTTT. Its translation is CASSLVGAGEGDTQYF.

The chain has TRBV29-1 and TRBJ2-7, with 10 positions matching TRBD2. Germline trimming cut 5 bases from V and 3 bases from J; bases unmatched to any gene: 7. Germline V CDR1 and CDR2: SQVTM, ANQGSEA. There are 14 residues in the CDR3. The CDR3 region has the DNA TGCAGCGTTCAACTAGCGGGACGCAGCTACGAGCAGTACTTC. It specifies CSVQLAGRSYEQYF.

The chain is built from TRBV12-3 or TRBV12-4 and TRBJ2-7; D gene unclear. The CDR3 has 12 amino acids. Trimming took off 4 bases at V and 6 bases at J, with 10 bases between the two ends. The CDR3 is CASSSVEREQYF. For the CDR3, the DNA is TGTGCCAGCAGTTCAGTCGAACGCGAGCAGTACTTC.

Ten or more counts support this clonotype. The V call is TRBV5-1, the J call TRBJ1-1; possible D gene TRBD1, 5 bases. Between the trimmed V and J ends, which lost 7 bases and 1 base, there was a span of 14 bases. This CDR3 is built from 14 residues. CDR1 and CDR2 from the germline V gene are SGHRS and YFSETQ. DNA for the CDR3: TGCGCCAGCGCACGGGGCTTTCAGAACACTGAAGCTTTCTTT. This encodes CASARGFQNTEAFF. Full variable domain (remainder filled in from reference TRBV5-1 and TRBJ1-1): KAGVTQTPRYLIKTRGQQVTLSCSPISGHRSVSWYQQTPGQGLQFLFEYFSETQRNKGNFPGRFSGRQFSNSRSEMNVSTLELGDSALYLCASARGFQNTEAFFGQGTRLTVV.

This clonotype was seen a handful of times. J is TRBJ2-1 and V is TRBV20-1; the match to TRBD2 covers 10 bases. Germline lookup yields CDR1 DFQATT and CDR2 SNEGSKA (reference sequence). The trim removed 3 bases at V and 0 bases at J, leaving 5 bases unmatched. The CDR3 runs 16 residues. In DNA, the CDR3 is TGCAGTGCTAGTGATCTAGCGGGAGACTCCTACAATGAGCAGTTCTTC. It codes for CSASDLAGDSYNEQFF.

The chain joins TRBV7-2 to TRBJ1-4; D is uncertain. From germline, CDR1 is SGHTA and CDR2 FQGNSA. The CDR3 runs to 15 residues. V was pared by 2 bases and J by 8 bases, with 15 bases between. CDR3: CASSLTRALKEKLFF. The DNA for the CDR3 is TGTGCCAGCAGCTTAACGAGGGCTTTGAAGGAAAAACTGTTTTTT.

The rearrangement uses TRBV7-2 and TRBJ2-2; possible D gene TRBD2, 6 bases. Germline V gene sequence: CDR1 SGHTA, CDR2 FQGNSA. The CDR3 runs 14 residues. The V and J ends lost 10 bases and 1 base respectively, with 13 bases between them. CDR3 nucleotides: TGTGCCACCTCCGGGACTTTGAACACCGGGGAGCTGTTTTTT. Encoded protein: CATSGTLNTGELFF. The variable domain in full, with the rest retrieved from reference TRBV7-2 and TRBJ2-2, is GAGVSQSPSNKVTEKGKDVELRCDPISGHTALYWYRQSLGQGLEFLIYFQGNSAPDKSGLPSDRFSAERTGGSVSTLTIQRTQQEDSAVYLCATSGTLNTGELFFGEGSRLTVL.

This clonotype was picked up a small number of times. The chain links TRBV5-1 to TRBJ2-1; 9 bases line up with TRBD2. Germline assignment: CDR1 SGHRS and CDR2 YFSETQ. Trimming cost V 6 bases and J 7 bases; bases outside gene matches: 8. CDR3 size: 14 residues. The CDR3 nucleotides are TGCGCCAGCATGGGGTTAGCGGGGGTGAATGAGCAGTTCTTC. Protein product: CASMGLAGVNEQFF. Combining the CDR3 with reference TRBV5-1 and TRBJ2-1 gives the whole variable domain KAGVTQTPRYLIKTRGQQVTLSCSPISGHRSVSWYQQTPGQGLQFLFEYFSETQRNKGNFPGRFSGRQFSNSRSEMNVSTLELGDSALYLCASMGLAGVNEQFFGPGTRLTVL.

This clonotype was picked up many times. J is TRBJ1-6 and V is TRBV28, with 12 bases aligning to TRBD1. The length of the CDR3 is 17 residues. V gave up 7 bases and J gave up 8 bases; unmatched junction bases: 12. In germline, CDR1 is MDHEN, CDR2 SYDVKM. This CDR3 reads CASKPGTGGAVHSPLHF. Written as DNA, the CDR3 is TGTGCCAGCAAACCAGGGACAGGGGGCGCGGTCCATTCACCCCTCCACTTT.

This clonotype was observed a few times. V and J are TRBV12-3 or TRBV12-4 and TRBJ2-1, with D maybe TRBD1 (6 bases). CDR3 length equals 15 residues. Between the trimmed V and J ends, which lost 5 bases and 9 bases, there was a span of 20 bases. The CDR3 reads CASSPDRINPVEQFF. For the CDR3, the DNA is TGTGCCAGCAGTCCCGACAGGATCAACCCCGTTGAGCAGTTCTTC.